The entry below gives a single TCR beta chain sequence along with its context. Its specificity is unknown. This entry is derived from a study of blood T cells in healthy people across ages. General study points: Long-lived donors exceeded aged donors in naive CD4+ cells and diversity. A strong correlation between TCR beta diversity and naive T cell percentage was seen.

Primed by a sample-barcoded 5' primer and a J-beta primer mix, a second PCR proceeded for about 6 to 12 cycles. A 12-random-nucleotide template-switch adaptor tagged each cDNA molecule. TCRdb passed the 5' RACE reads through MiXCR, listing each CDR3 protein once. The sample shows 800,000 to 1,000,000 distinct CDR3 sequences, under 50% of them seen only once. In each sample, at least 6 million PBMCs were isolated. This TCR was recovered from a man aged 30 to 45 in good health. Source material: blood.

In DNA, the CDR3 is TGCAGTGCACCGGCCGGTGCAGGGTCAGTGAACACTGAAGCTTTCTTT. Its protein product is CSAPAGAGSVNTEAFF. The V gene is TRBV20-1, the J gene TRBJ1-1; TRBD1 might be the D (5 bases). CDR1 and CDR2 (germline): DFQATT, SNEGSKA (reference sequence). This CDR3 has 16 residues. V was pared by 6 bases and J by 0 bases, with 20 bases between.